This T cell receptor beta chain was captured by sequencing in a study of graft-versus-host responses after intestinal transplantation. Looking at the study overall: The transplants performed in recipients were multivisceral, liver-intestinal, or isolated intestinal. Induction using anti-thymocyte globulin, followed by tacrolimus and steroids for 2 to 4 years, was given to all recipients. General study results and limits: GvH clonotypes were identified within recipient marrow, with a subset emerging first in ileum or blood.

The repertoire was sequenced with immunoSEQ multiplex PCR; TCRdb's copy has only in-frame clones and lacks some. The sample has about 130,000 clones, around nine tenths seen once. Points on this clone: Its antigen is currently unknown.

Germline V gene sequence: CDR1 LNHDA, CDR2 SQIVND (reference sequence). CDR3 length: 18 amino acids. Trimming stripped 3 bases from V and 0 bases from J, with 18 bases between. The receptor was derived from a human donor who received an intestinal transplant. Sequenced here: unstimulated CD4+ T cells sorted from spleen or lymph node cells, sampled before intestinal transplant. The chain carries TRBV19 and TRBJ1-5; tentative D call: TRBD1 (6 bases). The CDR3 DNA is TGTGCCAGTAGTATCCGGGACAACAAAATTTTTAGCAATCAGCCCCAGCATTTT. Protein: CASSIRDNKIFSNQPQHF.